This T cell receptor (beta chain) was sequenced in a study of T cell changes during pregnancy in multiple sclerosis. Sequenced by immunoSEQ multiplex PCR; TCRdb stores in-frame clones only, minus some. In the table there are under 70,000 clones, 91% of which are singletons. Germline V CDR1 and CDR2: LGHNT, FRNRAP. The CDR3 length is 15 residues. Unmatched junction bases numbered 2, after V lost 1 base and J lost 2 bases. The TCR was taken from a female donor in good health, enrolled as a control in a pregnancy study. This specimen consisted of peripheral blood, obtained in the third trimester of pregnancy. V and J are TRBV12-5 and TRBJ1-5; TRBD1 matches 7 bases. The CDR3 sequence: CASGLEDRGNQPQHF. The CDR3, as DNA: TGTGCTAGTGGTTTGGAAGACAGGGGCAATCAGCCCCAGCATTTT.